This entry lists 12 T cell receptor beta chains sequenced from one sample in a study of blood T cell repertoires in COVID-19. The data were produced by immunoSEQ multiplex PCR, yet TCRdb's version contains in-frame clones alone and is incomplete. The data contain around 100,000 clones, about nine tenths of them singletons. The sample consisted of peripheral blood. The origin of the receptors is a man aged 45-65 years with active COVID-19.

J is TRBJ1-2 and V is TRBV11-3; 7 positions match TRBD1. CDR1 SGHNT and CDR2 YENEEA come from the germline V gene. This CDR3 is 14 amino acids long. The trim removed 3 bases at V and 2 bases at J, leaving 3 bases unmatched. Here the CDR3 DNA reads TGTGCCAGCAGCTTGGGACAGCTAAACTATGGCTACACCTTC. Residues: CASSLGQLNYGYTF.

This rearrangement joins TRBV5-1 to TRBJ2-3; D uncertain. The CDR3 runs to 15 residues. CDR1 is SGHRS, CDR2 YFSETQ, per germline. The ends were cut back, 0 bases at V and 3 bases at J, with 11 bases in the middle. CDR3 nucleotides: TGCGCCAGCAGCTTGGGACCGGCGACAACAGATACGCAGTATTTT. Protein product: CASSLGPATTDTQYF.

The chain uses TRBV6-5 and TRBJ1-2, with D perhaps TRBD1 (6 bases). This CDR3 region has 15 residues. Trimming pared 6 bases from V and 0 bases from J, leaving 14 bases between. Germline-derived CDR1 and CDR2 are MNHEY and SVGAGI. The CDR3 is CASRYGQTSNYGYTF. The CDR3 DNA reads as TGTGCCAGCAGATACGGACAGACGTCTAACTATGGCTACACCTTC.

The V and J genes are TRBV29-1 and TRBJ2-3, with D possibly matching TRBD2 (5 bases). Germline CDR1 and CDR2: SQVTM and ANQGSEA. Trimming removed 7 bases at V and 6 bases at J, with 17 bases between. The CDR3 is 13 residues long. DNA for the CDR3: TGCAGCGGCTATCACGGTAGCGATGATACGCAGTATTTT. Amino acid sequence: CSGYHGSDDTQYF.

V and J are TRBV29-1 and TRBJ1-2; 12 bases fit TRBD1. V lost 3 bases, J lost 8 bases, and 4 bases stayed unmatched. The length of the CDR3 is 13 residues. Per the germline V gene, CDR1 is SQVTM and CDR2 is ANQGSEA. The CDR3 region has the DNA TGCAGCGTTGAGGGACAGGGGGCAAAGGGCTACACCTTC. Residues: CSVEGQGAKGYTF.

In DNA form, the CDR3 reads TGTGCCAGCAGTCCCACGGGCCGGGGTGAGCAGTTCTTC. Translated, it gives CASSPTGRGEQFF. The chain recombines TRBV7-2 with TRBJ2-1; tentative D call: TRBD2 (5 bases). CDR3 length: 13 amino acids. Germline loops: CDR1 SGHTA, CDR2 FQGNSA. The ends were cut back, 6 bases at V and 9 bases at J, with 15 bases in the middle.

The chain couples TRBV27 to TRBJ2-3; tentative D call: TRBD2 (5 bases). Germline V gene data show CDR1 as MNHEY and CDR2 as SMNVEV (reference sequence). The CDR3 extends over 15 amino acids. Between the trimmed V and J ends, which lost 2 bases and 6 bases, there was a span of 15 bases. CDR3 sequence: CASSLVGVNGDTQYF. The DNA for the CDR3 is TGTGCCAGCAGTTTAGTGGGAGTTAACGGGGATACGCAGTATTTT.

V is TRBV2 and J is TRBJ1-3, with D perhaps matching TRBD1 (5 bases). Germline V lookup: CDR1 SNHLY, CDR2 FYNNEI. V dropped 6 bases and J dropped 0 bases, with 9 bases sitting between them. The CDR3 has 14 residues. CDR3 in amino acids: CASRSGISGNTIYF. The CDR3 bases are TGTGCCAGCAGATCAGGGATCTCTGGAAACACCATATATTTT.

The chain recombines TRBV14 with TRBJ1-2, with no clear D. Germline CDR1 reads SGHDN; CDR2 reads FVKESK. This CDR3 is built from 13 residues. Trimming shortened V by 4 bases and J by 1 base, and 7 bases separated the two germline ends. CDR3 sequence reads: CASSPAGNYGYTF. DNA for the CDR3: TGTGCCAGCAGCCCAGCGGGTAACTATGGCTACACCTTC.

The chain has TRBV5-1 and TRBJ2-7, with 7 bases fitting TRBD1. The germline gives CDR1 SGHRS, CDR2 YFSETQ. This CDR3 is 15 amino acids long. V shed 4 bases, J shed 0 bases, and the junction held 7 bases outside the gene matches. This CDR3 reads CASSKGQRSSYEQYV. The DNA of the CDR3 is TGCGCCAGCAGCAAGGGACAGAGGAGCTCCTACGAGCAGTACGTC.

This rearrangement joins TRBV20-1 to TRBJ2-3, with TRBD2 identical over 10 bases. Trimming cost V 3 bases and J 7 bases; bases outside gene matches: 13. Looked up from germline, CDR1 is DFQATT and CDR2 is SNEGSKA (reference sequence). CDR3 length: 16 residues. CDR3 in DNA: TGCAGTGCTAGTTTAGCGGGAGGATCGATCGGGTATACGCAGTATTTT. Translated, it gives CSASLAGGSIGYTQYF.

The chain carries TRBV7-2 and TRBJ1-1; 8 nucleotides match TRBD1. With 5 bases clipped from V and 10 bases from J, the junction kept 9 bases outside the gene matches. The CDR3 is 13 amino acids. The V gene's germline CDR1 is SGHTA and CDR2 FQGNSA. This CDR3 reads CASSPGQGGGAFF. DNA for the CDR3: TGTGCCAGCAGCCCAGGACAGGGCGGCGGAGCTTTCTTT. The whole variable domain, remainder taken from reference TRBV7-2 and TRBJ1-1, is GAGVSQSPSNKVTEKGKDVELRCDPISGHTALYWYRQSLGQGLEFLIYFQGNSAPDKSGLPSDRFSAERTGGSVSTLTIQRTQQEDSAVYLCASSPGQGGGAFFGQGTRLTVV.